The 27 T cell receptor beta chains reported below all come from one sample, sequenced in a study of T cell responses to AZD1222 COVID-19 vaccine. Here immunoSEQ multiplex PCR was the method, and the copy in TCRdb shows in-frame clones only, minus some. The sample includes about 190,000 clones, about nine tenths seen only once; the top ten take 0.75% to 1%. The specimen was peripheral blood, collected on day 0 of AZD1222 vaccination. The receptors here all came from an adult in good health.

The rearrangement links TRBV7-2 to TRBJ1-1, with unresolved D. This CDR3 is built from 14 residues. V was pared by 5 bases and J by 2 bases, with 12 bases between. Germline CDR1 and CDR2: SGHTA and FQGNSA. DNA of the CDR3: TGTGCCAGCAGCCTAGACTACAGTAACACTGAAGCTTTCTTT. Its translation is CASSLDYSNTEAFF.

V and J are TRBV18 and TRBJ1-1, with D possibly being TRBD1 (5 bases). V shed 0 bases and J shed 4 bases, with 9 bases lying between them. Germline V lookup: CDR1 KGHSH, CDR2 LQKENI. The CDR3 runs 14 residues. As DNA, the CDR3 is TGTGCCAGCTCACCACCGGGACGGACCACTGAAGCTTTCTTT. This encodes CASSPPGRTTEAFF.

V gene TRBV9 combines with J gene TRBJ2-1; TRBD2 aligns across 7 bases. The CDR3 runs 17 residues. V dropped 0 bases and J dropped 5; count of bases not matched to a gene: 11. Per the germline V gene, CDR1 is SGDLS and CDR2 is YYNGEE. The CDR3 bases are TGTGCCAGCAGCGTAGAGGCACTAGCGAGGACGGACAATGAGCAGTTCTTC. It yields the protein CASSVEALARTDNEQFF.

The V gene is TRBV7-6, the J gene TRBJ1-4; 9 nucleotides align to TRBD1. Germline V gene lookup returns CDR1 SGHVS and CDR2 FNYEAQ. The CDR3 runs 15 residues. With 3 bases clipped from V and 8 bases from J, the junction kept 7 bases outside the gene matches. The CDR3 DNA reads TGTGCCAGCAGCTTGGGACAGGGAGGAGGAGAAAAACTGTTTTTT. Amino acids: CASSLGQGGGEKLFF.

As DNA, the CDR3 is TGCGCCAGCAGCTTGGCTCGGACTAGCGGGGGGGCACCAGATACGCAGTATTTT. It translates to CASSLARTSGGAPDTQYF. The genes are TRBV5-1 and TRBJ2-3, with TRBD2 identical over 15 bases. Germline CDR1 reads SGHRS; CDR2 reads YFSETQ. The CDR3 contains 18 residues. V gave up 0 bases and J gave up 4 bases; unmatched junction bases: 6.

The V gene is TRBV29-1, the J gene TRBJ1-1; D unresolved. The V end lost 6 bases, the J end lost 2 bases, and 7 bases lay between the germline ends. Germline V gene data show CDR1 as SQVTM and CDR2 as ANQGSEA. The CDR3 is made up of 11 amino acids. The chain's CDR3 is CSVLGNTEAFF. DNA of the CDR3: TGCAGCGTCTTGGGAAACACTGAAGCTTTCTTT.

For the CDR3, the DNA is TGTGCCAGCAGTTTATATCGCCAGCCCCAGCATTTT. It is translated as CASSLYRQPQHF. This chain connects TRBV28 to TRBJ1-5; D remains ambiguous. The CDR3 runs to 12 residues. V lost 1 base and J 7 bases, leaving 5 bases between the germline ends. Per germline, CDR1 MDHEN and CDR2 SYDVKM.

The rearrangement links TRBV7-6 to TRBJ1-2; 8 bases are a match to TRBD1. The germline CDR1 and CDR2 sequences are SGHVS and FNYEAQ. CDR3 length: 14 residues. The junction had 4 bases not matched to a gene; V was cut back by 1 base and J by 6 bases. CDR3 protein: CASSLGQGADGYTF. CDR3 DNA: TGTGCCAGCAGCTTAGGGCAGGGGGCTGATGGCTACACCTTC.

The CDR3 here is CASSIMWQGEWETQYF. CDR3 sequence (DNA): TGTGCCAGCAGCATTATGTGGCAGGGGGAGTGGGAGACCCAGTACTTC. The chain employs TRBV7-2 and TRBJ2-5; the match to TRBD1 covers 7 bases. Germline CDR1 SGHTA, CDR2 FQGNSA. CDR3 length: 16 amino acids. V trimming: 5 bases; J trimming: 5 bases; junction bases outside the gene matches: 14.

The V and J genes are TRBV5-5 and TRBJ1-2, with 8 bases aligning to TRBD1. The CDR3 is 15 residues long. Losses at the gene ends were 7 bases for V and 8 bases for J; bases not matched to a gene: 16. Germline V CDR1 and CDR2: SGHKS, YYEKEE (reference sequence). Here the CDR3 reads CASYTIGTGFGGYTF. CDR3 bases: TGTGCCAGCTACACGATCGGGACAGGTTTCGGGGGCTACACCTTC.

CDR3 region: CSAPTNYGYTF. The CDR3 DNA is TGCAGTGCGCCCACTAACTATGGCTACACCTTC. The rearrangement links TRBV20-1 to TRBJ1-2, with no clear D. Trimming removed 6 bases from V and 0 bases from J, with 5 bases in between. This CDR3 has 11 amino acids. Germline V lookup: CDR1 DFQATT, CDR2 SNEGSKA (reference sequence).

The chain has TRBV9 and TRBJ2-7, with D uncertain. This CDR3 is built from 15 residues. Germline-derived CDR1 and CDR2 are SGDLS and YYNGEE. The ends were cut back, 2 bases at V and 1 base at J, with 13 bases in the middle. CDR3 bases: TGTGCCAGCAGCGTCACGGGCGCGAGTTCCTACGAGCAGTACTTC. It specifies CASSVTGASSYEQYF.

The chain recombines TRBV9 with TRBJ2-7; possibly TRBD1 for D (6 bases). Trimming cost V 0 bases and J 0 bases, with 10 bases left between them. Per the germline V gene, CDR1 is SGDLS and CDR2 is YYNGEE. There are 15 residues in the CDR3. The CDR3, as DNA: TGTGCCAGCAGCGTAGCAGGGGAGTTCTCCTACGAGCAGTACTTC. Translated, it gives CASSVAGEFSYEQYF.

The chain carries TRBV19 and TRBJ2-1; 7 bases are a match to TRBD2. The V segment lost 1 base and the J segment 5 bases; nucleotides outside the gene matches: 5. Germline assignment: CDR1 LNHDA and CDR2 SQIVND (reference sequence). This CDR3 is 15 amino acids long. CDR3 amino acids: CASSIVGTIDNEQFF. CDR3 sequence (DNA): TGTGCCAGTAGTATAGTGGGGACTATCGACAATGAGCAGTTCTTC.

The CDR3 region is CASSEGLYTDTQYF. CDR3 nucleotide sequence: TGTGCCAGCAGCGAGGGACTGTACACAGATACGCAGTATTTT. V usage is TRBV2 and J usage is TRBJ2-3; maybe TRBD2 (6 bases). V was cut by 6 bases and J by 2 bases, with 12 bases left in between. Germline V gene sequence: CDR1 SNHLY, CDR2 FYNNEI. This CDR3 is built from 14 residues. The entire variable domain, with the rest obtained from reference TRBV2 and TRBJ2-3, is as follows: EPEVTQTPSHQVTQMGQEVILRCVPISNHLYFYWYRQILGQKVEFLVSFYNNEISEKSEIFDDQFSVERPDGSNFTLKIRSTKLEDSAMYFCASSEGLYTDTQYFGPGTRLTVL.

CDR3 sequence: CASLPQGYGYEQYF. The CDR3 DNA reads TGTGCCAGCCTTCCACAGGGGTATGGCTACGAGCAGTACTTC. This chain links TRBV28 with TRBJ2-7; TRBD1 matches 7 bases. In germline, CDR1 is MDHEN, CDR2 SYDVKM. There are 14 residues in the CDR3. The trim removed 8 bases at V and 3 bases at J, leaving 10 bases unmatched.

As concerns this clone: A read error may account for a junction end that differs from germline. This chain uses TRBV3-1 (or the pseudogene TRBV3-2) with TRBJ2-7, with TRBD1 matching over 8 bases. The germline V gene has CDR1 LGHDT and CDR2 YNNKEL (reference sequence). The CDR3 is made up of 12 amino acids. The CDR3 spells CASRGRTGRPDF. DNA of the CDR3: TGTGCCAGCAGAGGAAGGACAGGGCGGCCGGACTTC.

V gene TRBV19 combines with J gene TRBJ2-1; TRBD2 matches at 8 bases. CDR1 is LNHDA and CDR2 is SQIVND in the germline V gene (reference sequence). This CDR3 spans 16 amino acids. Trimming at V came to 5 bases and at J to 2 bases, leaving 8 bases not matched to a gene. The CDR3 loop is CASSPRAGEAYNEQFF. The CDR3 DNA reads TGTGCCAGTAGTCCGAGAGCGGGAGAGGCCTACAATGAGCAGTTCTTC.

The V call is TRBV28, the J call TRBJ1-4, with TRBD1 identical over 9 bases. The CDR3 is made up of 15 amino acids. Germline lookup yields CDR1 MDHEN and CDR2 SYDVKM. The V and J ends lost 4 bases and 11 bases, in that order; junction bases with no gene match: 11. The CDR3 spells CASSSTGTGRRKLFF. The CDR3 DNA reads TGTGCCAGCAGTTCAACCGGGACAGGGCGACGGAAACTGTTTTTT.

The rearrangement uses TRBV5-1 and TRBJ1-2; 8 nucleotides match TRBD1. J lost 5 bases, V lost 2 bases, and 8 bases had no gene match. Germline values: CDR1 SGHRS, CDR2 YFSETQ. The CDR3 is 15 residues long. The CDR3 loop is CASSFADREPYGYTF. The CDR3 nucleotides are TGCGCCAGCAGCTTCGCGGACAGGGAGCCGTATGGCTACACCTTC.

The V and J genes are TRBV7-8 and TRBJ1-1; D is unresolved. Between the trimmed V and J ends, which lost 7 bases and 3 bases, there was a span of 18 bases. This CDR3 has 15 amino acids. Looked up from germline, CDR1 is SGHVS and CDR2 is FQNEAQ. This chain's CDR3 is CASNPGSSGDTEAFF. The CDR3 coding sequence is TGTGCCAGCAACCCGGGGTCATCCGGAGACACTGAAGCTTTCTTT.

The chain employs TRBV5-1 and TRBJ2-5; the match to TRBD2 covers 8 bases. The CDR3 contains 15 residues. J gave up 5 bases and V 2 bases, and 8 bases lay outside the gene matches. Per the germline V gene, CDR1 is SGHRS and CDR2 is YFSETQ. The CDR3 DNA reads TGCGCCAGCAGCTTTGGTGCAGCGGGGGAGGAGACCCAGTACTTC. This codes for CASSFGAAGEETQYF.

The CDR3 DNA reads as TGTGCCAGCAGTTGGGACTCCTTGTGGGAGCAGTACTTC. Translation gives CASSWDSLWEQYF. The chain is built from TRBV6-2 or TRBV6-3 and TRBJ2-7, with a tentative D call TRBD2 (6 bases). This CDR3 has 13 residues. V gave up 4 bases and J gave up 7 bases, with 14 bases separating them. Germline CDR1 and CDR2: MNHEY and SVGEGT.

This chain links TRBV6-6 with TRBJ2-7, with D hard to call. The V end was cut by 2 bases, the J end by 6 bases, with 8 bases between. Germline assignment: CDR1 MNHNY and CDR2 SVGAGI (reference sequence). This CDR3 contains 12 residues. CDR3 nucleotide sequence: TGTGCCAGCAGTTACAACGGCCGCGAGCAGTACTTC. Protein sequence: CASSYNGREQYF.

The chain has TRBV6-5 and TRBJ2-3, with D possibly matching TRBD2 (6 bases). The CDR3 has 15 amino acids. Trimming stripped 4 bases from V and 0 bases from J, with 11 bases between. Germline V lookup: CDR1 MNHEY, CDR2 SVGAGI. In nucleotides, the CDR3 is TGTGCCAGCAGTTGGAGGGCGGGAAGCACAGATACGCAGTATTTT. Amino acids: CASSWRAGSTDTQYF.

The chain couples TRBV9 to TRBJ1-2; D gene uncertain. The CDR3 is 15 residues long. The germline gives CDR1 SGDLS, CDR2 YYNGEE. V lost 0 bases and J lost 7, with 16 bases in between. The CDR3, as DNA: TGTGCCAGCAGCGTAGGGCGGCCAAATGGTGGTGGCTACACCTTC. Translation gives CASSVGRPNGGGYTF.

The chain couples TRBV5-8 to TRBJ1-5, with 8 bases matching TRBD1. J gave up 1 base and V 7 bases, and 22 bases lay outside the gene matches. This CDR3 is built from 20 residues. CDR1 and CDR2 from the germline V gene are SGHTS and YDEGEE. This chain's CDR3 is CASFGGRGQLSHQSNQPQHF. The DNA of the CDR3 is TGTGCCAGCTTCGGTGGCAGGGGGCAATTGAGTCATCAGAGCAATCAGCCCCAGCATTTT. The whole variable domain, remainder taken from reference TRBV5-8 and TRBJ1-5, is EAGVTQSPTHLIKTRGQQATLRCSPISGHTSVYWYQQALGLGLQFLLWYDEGEERNRGNFPPRFSGRQFPNYSSELNVNALELEDSALYLCASFGGRGQLSHQSNQPQHFGDGTRLSIL.